This note documents a single TCR beta chain sequence. The entry originates in a study of blood T cell repertoires in COVID-19. Study-level information: Material from acute and convalescent COVID-19 was sourced from the United States, Italy and Spain.

Original analysis: The assay estimated nucleated cells by amplifying reference gene primers. TCRdb's table, derived via immunoSEQ multiplex PCR, lists solely in-frame clones and lacks some. That table supplies the V and J calls and clone size; D and trimming were determined from the DNA. The sample lists more than 100,000 clones, around 89% seen once, with 3.5% to 4% in the top ten. The specimen sequenced was peripheral blood. The source of this sequence is a woman aged 60-70 years with COVID-19, enrolled during active disease.

The DNA of the CDR3 is TGTGCCAGCAGTGGTTCGGGACAGGGGTCATCCTACGAGCAGTACTTC. Its translation is CASSGSGQGSSYEQYF. V is TRBV25-1 and J is TRBJ2-7, with TRBD1 matching over 10 bases. Germline V gives CDR1 MGHDK, CDR2 SYGVNS. The CDR3 covers 16 residues. J lost 1 base, V lost 4 bases, and 7 bases had no gene match.